Below, one T cell receptor (beta chain) is given with its context. This sample stems from a study of T cell responses to AZD1222 COVID-19 vaccine. TCRdb keeps only in-frame clones here, not all; method: immunoSEQ multiplex PCR. The data contain 150,000 to 200,000 clones, around 88% of them singletons. Germline lookup yields CDR1 LNHDA and CDR2 SQIVND (reference sequence). V lost 7 bases and J lost 7, with 13 bases in between. The CDR3 runs 12 residues. The sequence was collected from an adult who received the AZD1222 COVID-19 vaccine. This chain uses TRBV19 with TRBJ1-2; no reliable D call. Sequenced here: peripheral blood, sampled 28 days after the second AZD1222 dose. The CDR3 loop reads CASTHRTRGYTF. CDR3 bases: TGTGCCAGTACCCACAGAACTCGTGGCTACACCTTC.